This T cell receptor beta chain was recovered during a study of OX40 agonist ivuxolimab in advanced cancers. Overall study: Patients got intravenous ivuxolimab at 0.01 to 10 mg/kg every 2 weeks. Earlier treatment with anti-PD-1, anti-PD-L1 or anti-CTLA-4 was permitted, and 35% to 40% had received some.

The CDR3 runs 15 residues. CDR1 is PRHDT and CDR2 is FYEKMQ in the germline V gene (reference sequence). V lost 5 bases, J lost 6 bases, and 6 bases stayed unmatched. Notes on this clone: Its antigen is not identified.

Study-level results: Both blood CD4+ and CD8+ T cells showed clonal growth by week 6 at 0.1 to 3.0 mg/kg.

TCRdb's copy holds only in-frame clones and misses some; the assay was immunoSEQ multiplex PCR. Of about 64,000 clones listed, roughly 84% were seen once; the top ten hold about 2%. The investigators sampled blood at baseline, at cycle 4 day 1, and at cycle 7 day 1. The rearrangement joins TRBV13 to TRBJ2-3; TRBD2 matches 12 bases. The source material was CD4+ or CD8+ T cells sorted from blood, sampled in a trial of the OX40 agonist ivuxolimab. The receptor comes from an adult with an advanced solid tumor such as melanoma, head and neck, liver or kidney cancer. CDR3: CASSTRTSGADTQYF. The CDR3 bases are TGTGCCAGCAGCACCCGGACTAGCGGGGCCGATACGCAGTATTTT.